The subject of this entry is one TCR beta chain. Its antigen is unidentified. Barcoded TCR alpha and TCR beta cDNA libraries with UMIs came from 5'RACE using constant-segment primers. TCRdb independently ran MiXCR on the 5' RACE reads; one entry per CDR3 protein. The sample includes 150,000 or so distinct CDR3 sequences, about 28% seen only once; the top ten take more than 10%. The sample comes from a study of T-cell memory formation after mild COVID-19. Overall study results and limits: Researchers found some responding clones in pre-infection memory, a sign that cross-reactive memory joined. Whether day 37 second-wave clones are SARS-CoV-2-specific was not confirmed. Contracting clones from day 15 to 85 had balanced CD4/CD8; later expanders favoured CD4+.

The TCR comes from an adult woman who had mild COVID-19 (a few samples of this study predate the infection). Cell type and time point are not known. The specimen was PBMCs or a T cell subset sorted from them (not recorded which).

CDR3 sequence reads: CASSLRETGVYGYTF. CDR3 coding DNA: TGTGCCAGCAGCTTAAGGGAGACAGGGGTCTATGGCTACACCTTC. This chain uses TRBV7-6 with TRBJ1-2, with TRBD1 matching 8 bases. The V gene's germline CDR1 is SGHVS and CDR2 FNYEAQ. The CDR3 has 15 amino acids. V lost 2 bases, J lost 4 bases, and 6 bases stayed unmatched.